This TCR beta chain came from a study of regulatory and conventional T cells in RAG deficiency. Genomic DNA came from blood conventional CD4+ T cells gated CD25-low CD127-high. The CDR3 covers 15 residues. J gave up 2 bases and V 4 bases, and 7 bases lay outside the gene matches. The V gene's germline CDR1 is SGHRS and CDR2 YFSETQ. Clones were read by immunoSEQ multiplex PCR, and TCRdb kept only the in-frame ones, dropping some. This sample carries some 22,000 clones, just under 95% of them seen once, and the ten largest clones take less than 0.85%. These data are also associated with another study on regulatory T cells. That source reports: Primers: 52 TRBV forward and 13 TRBJ reverse.

V usage is TRBV5-1 and J usage is TRBJ2-7; TRBD1 aligns across 9 bases. Sequencing input: CD4+ T cells sorted from blood. The receptor comes from a human donor in good health. CDR3 residues: CASSPRTGETYEQYF. The CDR3 coding sequence is TGCGCCAGCAGCCCGCGGACAGGGGAGACCTACGAGCAGTACTTC. Full variable domain (missing parts from reference TRBV5-1 and TRBJ2-7): KAGVTQTPRYLIKTRGQQVTLSCSPISGHRSVSWYQQTPGQGLQFLFEYFSETQRNKGNFPGRFSGRQFSNSRSEMNVSTLELGDSALYLCASSPRTGETYEQYFGPGTRLTVT.